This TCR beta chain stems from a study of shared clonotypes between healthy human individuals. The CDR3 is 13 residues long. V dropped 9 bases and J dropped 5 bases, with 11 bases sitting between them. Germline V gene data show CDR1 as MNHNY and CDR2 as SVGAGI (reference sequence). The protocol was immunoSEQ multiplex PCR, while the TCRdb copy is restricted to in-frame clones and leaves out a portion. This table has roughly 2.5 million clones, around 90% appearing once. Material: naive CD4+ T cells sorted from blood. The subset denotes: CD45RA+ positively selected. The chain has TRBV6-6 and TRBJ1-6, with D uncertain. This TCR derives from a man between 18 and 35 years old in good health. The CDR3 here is CASGDGDNSPLHF. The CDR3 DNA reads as TGTGCCAGTGGTGACGGGGATAATTCACCCCTCCACTTT.